This is a list of T cell receptor beta chains from one sample in a study of cytomegalovirus exposure and HLA in healthy donors. Sequenced by immunoSEQ multiplex PCR; TCRdb stores in-frame clones only, minus some. The sample carries fewer than 40,000 clones, roughly 88% recorded once. The sequenced sample was PBMCs. Receptors were obtained from a woman in her 40s in good health and CMV-seropositive. Each CDR3 is given with its conserved first and last residue. Fields, in order: J gene, D gene, V gene, clone size, CDR3 DNA, CDR3 protein. D genes are given only for firm matches. A clone size is listed for some rows: how often the clone was seen (once, few, many), or a class if it is expanded.

>TRBJ2-6|TRBD1|TRBV10-3|NA
TGTGCCATCAGTGACGGGACAGGGGGCTCTGGGGCCAACGTCCTGACTTTC
CAISDGTGGSGANVLTF
>TRBJ2-3|TRBD2|TRBV4-3|NA
TGCGCCAGCAGCCCCGGGGGGGGTCGCACAGATACGCAGTATTTT
CASSPGGGRTDTQYF
>TRBJ1-1|NA|TRBV5-1|NA
TGCGCCAGCAGCCGCGAGGGGCGGGGGAACACTGAAGCTTTCTTT
CASSREGRGNTEAFF
>TRBJ1-6|TRBD1|TRBV6-1|NA
TGTGCCAGCAGGGGATCGGGGACAGATCATTCACCCCTCCACTTT
CASRGSGTDHSPLHF
>TRBJ2-3|TRBD2|TRBV6-1|NA
TGTGCCAGCAGTCCCACTAGCGATGGAGATACGCAGTATTTT
CASSPTSDGDTQYF
>TRBJ2-3|NA|TRBV7-2|NA
TGTGCCAACTCGGGGCTCGGGGGAACAACAGATACGCAGTATTTT
CANSGLGGTTDTQYF
>TRBJ2-3|NA|TRBV5-4|NA
TGTGCCAGCAGCTTGGGGACGGGGAGTAGCACAGATACGCAGTATTTT
CASSLGTGSSTDTQYF
>TRBJ2-2|NA|TRBV4-2|NA
TGTGCCAGCAGCCAAGAGAGGAGGGAGCTGTTTTTT
CASSQERRELFF
>TRBJ1-1|TRBD1|TRBV27|NA
TGTGCCAGCAGCCGACAGGGCCCGAACACTGAAGCTTTCTTT
CASSRQGPNTEAFF
>TRBJ2-3|NA|TRBV7-8|once
TGTGCCAGCAGTCCCCCCATCACAGATACGCAGTATTTT
CASSPPITDTQYF
>TRBJ1-2|NA|TRBV19|NA
TGTGCCAGTAGTAGGGGGGAAATTTATGGCTACACCTTC
CASSRGEIYGYTF
>TRBJ2-3|NA|TRBV28|NA
TGTGCCAGCAGACTCGGGACACGCGGCGCGCAGTATTTT
CASRLGTRGAQYF
>TRBJ1-1|NA|TRBV7-3|NA
TGTGCCAGCAGCTTACAGGGGCCGAACACTGAAGCTTTCTTT
CASSLQGPNTEAFF
>TRBJ2-3|NA|TRBV5-1|NA
TGCGCCAGCAGACTCAACAGGGGCACAGATACGCAGTATTTT
CASRLNRGTDTQYF
>TRBJ2-1|NA|TRBV29-1|NA
TGCAGCGTTGTCTACCGGAATGAGCAGTTCTTC
CSVVYRNEQFF
>TRBJ1-2|NA|TRBV5-6|NA
TGTGCCAGCAGCTTGAAGGTTCAGGAAATTGGCTACACCTTC
CASSLKVQEIGYTF
>TRBJ2-7|TRBD1|TRBV27|NA
TGTGCCAGCAGTTTTAGGGACAGGCGCTCCTACGAGCAGTACTTC
CASSFRDRRSYEQYF
>TRBJ2-7|TRBD2|TRBV6-6|NA
TGTGCCACGATTAGCGGGGGTTCCTACGAGCAGTACTTC
CATISGGSYEQYF
>TRBJ2-3|NA|TRBV9|NA
TGTGCCAGCAGCGTAGGACAGAGATTCTCCGATACGCAGTATTTT
CASSVGQRFSDTQYF
>TRBJ2-7|NA|TRBV5-1|NA
TGCGCCAGCACCGGAGAGGGACACCAGTACTTC
CASTGEGHQYF
>TRBJ2-7|TRBD1|TRBV6-5|NA
TGTGCCAGCGGCCTGACAGGGCACGCGTACGAGCAGTACTTC
CASGLTGHAYEQYF
>TRBJ1-2|NA|TRBV11-2|NA
TGTGCCAGCAGCCAAAATTCTAACTATGGCTACACCTTC
CASSQNSNYGYTF
>TRBJ1-1|NA|TRBV28|NA
TGTGCCAGCAGCGTCCCCAGGACAGAATCGAACACTGAAGCTTTCTTT
CASSVPRTESNTEAFF
>TRBJ2-2|NA|TRBV5-6|NA
TGTGCCAGCAGCCATAGCACAGCCGAAACAGGGACCGGGGAGCTGTTTTTT
CASSHSTAETGTGELFF
>TRBJ1-5|NA|TRBV9|once
TGTGCCAGCAGCCCGGGAGGGACATTAGGTCAGCCCCAGCATTTT
CASSPGGTLGQPQHF
>TRBJ2-5|NA|TRBV5-1|NA
TGCGCCAGCACCACTTCGGGGGGCGAGACCCAGTACTTC
CASTTSGGETQYF
>TRBJ2-3|TRBD1|TRBV5-8|NA
TGTGCCAGCAGCCGAGGACAGGGTAGATCAGATACGCAGTATTTT
CASSRGQGRSDTQYF
>TRBJ2-1|TRBD2|TRBV5-6|NA
TGTGCCAGCAGCTTGACACTAGCGGGGGGCCCCGAGCAGTTCTTC
CASSLTLAGGPEQFF
>TRBJ1-2|TRBD1|TRBV7-2|NA
TGTGCCAGCAGCTTGGGAACAGGGGGCGGAGGCTACACCTTC
CASSLGTGGGGYTF
>TRBJ1-4|TRBD1|TRBV28|NA
TGTGCCAGCAGTTCCCTCCTGACAGGGTCGGCTGAAAAACTGTTTTTT
CASSSLLTGSAEKLFF
>TRBJ1-1|NA|TRBV7-2|NA
TGTGCCAGCAGCCCGACCGGGGTGGAAGCTTTCTTT
CASSPTGVEAFF
>TRBJ2-7|NA|TRBV9|NA
TGTGCCAGCAGCGTAGATCCCCGTATGGAGCAGTACTTC
CASSVDPRMEQYF
>TRBJ2-2|NA|TRBV6-1|NA
TGTGCCAGCAGGGTCCAGGGGAACACCGGGGAGCTGTTTTTT
CASRVQGNTGELFF
>TRBJ2-7|NA|TRBV11-2|NA
TGTGCCAGCAGCTGGCCGGGACACCCGAGGGGCGAGCAGTACTTC
CASSWPGHPRGEQYF
>TRBJ2-5|NA|TRBV4-3|NA
TGCGCCAGCAGCCAGAGGCCGACTCAAGAGACCCAGTACTTC
CASSQRPTQETQYF
>TRBJ2-1|TRBD2|TRBV5-1|NA
TGCGCCAGCAGCTTGGGGGGGGGTACCTACAATGAGCAGTTCTTC
CASSLGGGTYNEQFF
>TRBJ1-2|NA|TRBV2|NA
TGTGCGGGGGGTATGGGCTATGGCTACACCTTC
CAGGMGYGYTF
>TRBJ2-7|NA|TRBV2|once
TGTGCCAGCAGGAGACAGTATCCCGAGCAGTACTTC
CASRRQYPEQYF
>TRBJ2-2|NA|TRBV27|once
TGTGCCAGCAGGGTGGGGCTCTCGAACACCGGGGAGCTGTTTTTT
CASRVGLSNTGELFF
>TRBJ1-2|TRBD1|TRBV19|NA
TGTGCCAGTAGTGCCCAACCCTGGGACAGGGGGACTTATGGCTACACCTTC
CASSAQPWDRGTYGYTF
>TRBJ2-2|TRBD2|TRBV27|NA
TGTGCCAGCAGTTTTGTTCCGGGGGGATTAACCGGGGAGCTGTTTTTT
CASSFVPGGLTGELFF
>TRBJ2-1|TRBD2|TRBV11-2|NA
TGTGCCAGCAGCTGGGGACTAAGCTCCTACAATGAGCAGTTCTTC
CASSWGLSSYNEQFF
>TRBJ2-1|TRBD2|TRBV4-2|NA
TGTGCCAGCAGCCAAGAGCTGGCACTAGCGGGGGACAATGAGCAGTTCTTC
CASSQELALAGDNEQFF
>TRBJ2-3|NA|TRBV5-1|NA
TGCGCCAGCAGCTTGGGCGGGACGAGCACAGATACGCAGTATTTT
CASSLGGTSTDTQYF
>TRBJ2-7|TRBD1|TRBV4-2|few
TGTGCCAGCAGCCAAGAGAGCAGGGGGCCTACCGAGCAGTACTTC
CASSQESRGPTEQYF
>TRBJ2-1|TRBD2|TRBV7-3|NA
TGTGCCAGCAGCTTAATGGCGGGGGCCTACAATGAGCAGTTCTTC
CASSLMAGAYNEQFF
>TRBJ1-6|NA|TRBV7-9|NA
TGTGCCAGCAGCGCAGTCCTAGCCTACGAACTTAATTCACCCCTCCACTTT
CASSAVLAYELNSPLHF
>TRBJ2-1|NA|TRBV9|NA
TGTGCCAGCAGCGTAGGGCATGAGCAGTTCTTC
CASSVGHEQFF
>TRBJ2-7|NA|TRBV28|NA
TGTGCCAGCAGTACCAGCGGGTTTACCTACGAGCAGTACTTC
CASSTSGFTYEQYF
>TRBJ2-1|TRBD1|TRBV11-3|NA
TGTGCCAGCAGCTTAGACGGGGGACAGGGGTACAATGAGCAGTTCTTC
CASSLDGGQGYNEQFF
>TRBJ2-1|NA|TRBV6-5|NA
TGTGCCAGCAGTTACCCCGCCTCAGGGTACAATGAGCAGTTCTTC
CASSYPASGYNEQFF
>TRBJ2-5|NA|TRBV7-2|NA
TGTGCCAGCAGCTTAGTTCAGCAAGAGACCCAGTACTTC
CASSLVQQETQYF
>TRBJ2-6|NA|TRBV19|NA
TGTGCCAGCCGAGGGGAGGACTCTGGGGCCAACGTCCTGACTTTC
CASRGEDSGANVLTF
>TRBJ2-1|TRBD1|TRBV6-5|NA
TGTGCCAGCAGCGGGACAGATCGAAATGAGCAGTTCTTC
CASSGTDRNEQFF
>TRBJ2-5|TRBD1|TRBV7-9|once
TGTGCCAGCAGCTTAGGGACAGGCCAAGAGACCCAGTACTTC
CASSLGTGQETQYF
>TRBJ2-3|TRBD1|TRBV10-3|NA
TGTGCCATCAGAAAACAGGGGGCAAGCACAGATACGCAGTATTTT
CAIRKQGASTDTQYF
>TRBJ1-1|TRBD1|TRBV19|NA
TGTGCCAGCGCAAACAGGGGGGAGGCTTTCTTT
CASANRGEAFF